These T cell receptor beta chains were read from a single sample in a study of liver allograft versus peripheral blood T cells. TCRdb re-derived calls from the reads in MiXCR, one entry per CDR3 protein. The table shows roughly 3,500 distinct CDR3 sequences, with 15% to 20% occurring only once. The receptors stem from a human patient who had a liver transplant. Some T cells may be the graft donor's. CDR3s include the opening cysteine and the closing phenylalanine or tryptophan. A D gene is named only where the DNA matches it firmly. Clone size is shown for a subset of rows, as once, few, many or a class of expanded clone.

V gene,J gene,clone size,D gene,CDR3 DNA,CDR3 protein
TRBV28,TRBJ2-1,.,.,TGTGCCAGCAGCCCGGTCTCGGCGGATCTCTCCTACAATGAGCAGTTCTTC,CASSPVSADLSYNEQFF
TRBV28,TRBJ2-5,few,TRBD1,TGTGCCAGCAGGACAGGGGAGGAGACCCAGTACTTC,CASRTGEETQYF
TRBV6-5,TRBJ1-1,many,.,TGTGCCAGCAGTTTGGGGGAGGGGAACACTGAAGCTTTCTTT,CASSLGEGNTEAFF
TRBV30,TRBJ1-5,medium-sized,.,TGTGCCTGGGATAAGGGAAATCAGCCCCAGCATTTT,CAWDKGNQPQHF
TRBV27,TRBJ2-1,medium-sized,TRBD1,TGTGCCAGCAGTTTAGGGGCAGGGGGCTTCAATGAGCAGTTCTTC,CASSLGAGGFNEQFF
TRBV12-3/TRBV12-4,TRBJ2-7,few,.,TGTGCCGGGGGGATTCTCGAGCAGTACTTC,CAGGILEQYF
TRBV5-4,TRBJ2-7,.,.,TGTGCCAGCAGCCAGGGTTCCTACGAGCAGTACTTC,CASSQGSYEQYF
TRBV9,TRBJ1-2,few,.,TGTGCCAGCAGCCCTCGGGGGTTCTATGGCTACACCTTC,CASSPRGFYGYTF
TRBV6-5,TRBJ2-7,medium-sized,.,TGTGCCAGCAGTTACTCGCTAGCGAGCTCCTACGAGCAGTACTTC,CASSYSLASSYEQYF
TRBV27,TRBJ2-6,many,.,TGTGCCAGCAGTTTCCCTGGGGACAAGGGTGGGGCCAACGTCCTGACTTTC,CASSFPGDKGGANVLTF
TRBV27,TRBJ1-5,medium-sized,.,TGTGCCAGCAGTTTACGAGGGGGTCCTTATAGCAATCAGCCCCAGCATTTT,CASSLRGGPYSNQPQHF
TRBV18,TRBJ1-1,.,.,TGTGCCAGCTCACCATTTAAGGGCGCGGAGATTAACACTGAAGCTTTCTTT,CASSPFKGAEINTEAFF
TRBV6-5,TRBJ1-1,.,.,TGTGCCAGCAGTTACTCGGTGGGAAACACTGAAGCTTTCTTT,CASSYSVGNTEAFF
TRBV9,TRBJ2-2,many,.,TGTGCCAGCAGCGTAGTGGAGGGGATTAGTGAATCCGGGGAGCTGTTTTTT,CASSVVEGISESGELFF
TRBV27,TRBJ2-3,medium-sized,.,TGTGCCAGCAGTTTTTCCCCTAGCGCAGATACGCAGTATTTT,CASSFSPSADTQYF
TRBV7-9,TRBJ2-5,few,.,TGTGCCAGCAGCTCACACAAGACGTACCAAGAGACCCAGTACTTC,CASSSHKTYQETQYF
TRBV7-9,TRBJ2-3,.,.,TGTGCCAGCAGCCTAAAGACTTGGCACACAGATACGCAGTATTTT,CASSLKTWHTDTQYF
TRBV6-6,TRBJ1-2,medium-sized,.,TGTGCCAGCACAATACAGCCTAACTATGGCTACACCTTC,CASTIQPNYGYTF
TRBV28,TRBJ1-6,medium-sized,.,TGTGCCAGCAGCCTAGGCGTGGTGGAACCCCTCCACTTT,CASSLGVVEPLHF
TRBV12-3/TRBV12-4,TRBJ1-4,many,TRBD1,TGTGTCAGCAGCCTACCCGAGACAGGGGGCCGAGGTGAAAAACTGTTTTTT,CVSSLPETGGRGEKLFF
TRBV6-6,TRBJ2-7,many,.,TGTGCCAGCCAAGACTCGATCTCCTACGAGCAGTACTTC,CASQDSISYEQYF
TRBV11-2,TRBJ2-3,medium-sized,.,TGTGCCAGCAGCTCCGTAGCGATCCCAGATACGCAGTATTTT,CASSSVAIPDTQYF
TRBV19,TRBJ1-5,medium-sized,.,TGTGCCAGTAGTTTTGGCAGGCCCTCGGACTTGAGCAATCAGCCCCAGCATTTT,CASSFGRPSDLSNQPQHF